The 21 T cell receptor beta chains in this list originate from one sample, sequenced in a study of read filtering for tumor transcriptome and immune sequencing. Molecular barcoded adaptors covering alpha/delta and beta/gamma chains were used on 400 ng RNA. One entry per CDR3 protein results from TCRdb running MiXCR on the reads. Of about 57,000 distinct CDR3 sequences detected, 20% to 25% appear once; the ten largest clones hold approximately 18%. The sample was a population of CD138-negative cells sorted from bone marrow. These receptors all stem from a donor at least 40 years old with multiple myeloma.

Details on this clonotype: With a much larger clone just one base away, this may be a read error. The CDR3 does not close with the conserved phenylalanine or tryptophan, likely indicating a read error. V and J are TRBV29-1 and TRBJ2-5, with D uncertain. This CDR3 has 10 amino acids. Germline V gene sequence: CDR1 SQVTM, CDR2 ANQGSEA. With 3 bases removed from V and 5 bases from J, the gap between germline ends came to 4 bases. CDR3 residues: CSVEWETQYL. The CDR3 nucleotides read TGCAGCGTTGAGTGGGAGACCCAGTACCTC.

This clonotype was detected ten times or more. The J gene is TRBJ2-7, the V gene TRBV6-2 or TRBV6-3, with D uncertain. CDR3 size: 12 residues. Trimming cost V 5 bases and J 1 base, with 6 bases left between them. The germline gives CDR1 MNHEY, CDR2 SVGEGT. The CDR3 bases are TGTGCCAGCAGTATAAGTTCCTACGAGCAGTACTTC. Translated: CASSISSYEQYF.

This clonotype has a handful of counts. This chain connects TRBV5-1 to TRBJ2-5; D unresolved. The CDR3 totals 11 residues. V was cut by 5 bases and J by 4 bases, with 6 bases left in between. Germline lookup yields CDR1 SGHRS and CDR2 YFSETQ. This chain's CDR3 is CASSWGETQYF. The CDR3 region has the DNA TGCGCCAGCAGTTGGGGAGAGACCCAGTACTTC. The complete variable domain, with remaining parts taken from reference TRBV5-1 and TRBJ2-5, reads KAGVTQTPRYLIKTRGQQVTLSCSPISGHRSVSWYQQTPGQGLQFLFEYFSETQRNKGNFPGRFSGRQFSNSRSEMNVSTLELGDSALYLCASSWGETQYFGPGTRLLVL.

The sample holds a few counts of this clonotype. V and J are TRBV5-4 and TRBJ2-3; perhaps TRBD2 as D (6 bases). The V gene lost 6 bases and the J gene lost 4 bases, with 21 bases spanning the gap. Germline CDR1 is SGHNT and CDR2 is YYREEE (reference sequence). The CDR3 has 16 residues. The CDR3 spells CASTQLLEGSADTQYF. For the CDR3, the DNA is TGTGCCAGCACTCAATTGCTGGAGGGCTCCGCAGATACGCAGTATTTT.

This clonotype was counted between two and nine times. Germline is not matched at one junction end, which may reflect a read error. The CDR3 is CASSPMGPYRGNAEAFF. CDR3 in DNA: TGTGCCAGCAGCCCTATGGGGCCCTACAGGGGGAACGCTGAAGCTTTCTTT. V usage is TRBV28 and J usage is TRBJ1-1; 8 bases line up with TRBD1. The CDR3 runs 17 residues. Germline assignment: CDR1 MDHEN and CDR2 SYDVKM.

For the CDR3, the DNA is TGTGCCAGCAGCCTAAGTCGGGCTAGCGGGACCTACGAGCAGTACTTC. Residues: CASSLSRASGTYEQYF. The rearrangement joins TRBV4-2 to TRBJ2-7, with 9 bases fitting TRBD2. CDR1 LGHNA and CDR2 YNFKEQ come from the germline V gene. The CDR3 runs to 16 residues. With 4 bases clipped from V and 2 bases from J, the junction kept 9 bases outside the gene matches.

This clonotype was observed at least ten times. The genes are TRBV7-9 and TRBJ2-1; 9 bases line up with TRBD1. Looked up from germline, CDR1 is SEHNR and CDR2 is FQNEAQ (reference sequence). Trimming took 4 bases from V and 7 from J; bases not matched to a gene: 11. The CDR3 is 16 residues long. CDR3 bases: TGTGCCAGCAGCTCCACTTCGGGACAGGGTTTGAATGAGCAGTTCTTC. This translates into CASSSTSGQGLNEQFF.

About this clonotype: A far larger clone lies a single base away; this is likely a read error. The chain carries TRBV6-5 and TRBJ2-1; 13 positions match TRBD2. Germline assignment: CDR1 MNHEY and CDR2 SVGAGI. This CDR3 spans 18 amino acids. CDR3 in amino acids: CASRRTSGSASFYNGQFF. CDR3 in DNA: TGTGCCAGCAGGAGGACTAGCGGGAGTGCCTCCTTCTACAATGGGCAGTTCTTC.

There are many counts of this clonotype. V gene TRBV25-1 combines with J gene TRBJ2-1; D possibly matches TRBD1 or TRBD2 (6 bases each). The germline V and J ends were trimmed by 1 base and 5 bases, with 9 bases remaining between them. The CDR3 has 14 amino acids. The germline V gene encodes CDR1 MGHDK and CDR2 SYGVNS. The CDR3 protein is CASSEWGANNEQFF. The CDR3 coding sequence is TGTGCCAGCAGTGAATGGGGGGCTAACAATGAGCAGTTCTTC.

This clonotype was detected many times. This chain uses TRBV5-1 with TRBJ2-7; 10 bases line up with TRBD2. This CDR3 has 15 amino acids. The J segment lost 0 bases and the V segment lost 5 bases, leaving 5 bases of the junction unmatched. CDR1 SGHRS and CDR2 YFSETQ come from the germline V gene. CDR3 residues: CASRPGTSDSYEQYF. The CDR3 DNA reads TGCGCCAGCAGACCTGGGACTAGCGACTCCTACGAGCAGTACTTC.

Only a few counts were recorded for this clonotype. V gene TRBV29-1 combines with J gene TRBJ2-7; 10 positions match TRBD2. CDR1 is SQVTM and CDR2 is ANQGSEA in the germline V gene. The V gene end was trimmed by 5 bases and the J gene end by 4 bases; junction bases not matched to a gene: 8. The CDR3 sequence is 14 residues long. In DNA form, the CDR3 reads TGCAGCGTTACCAGGACTAGCGGAGGTTACGAGCAGTACTTC. It translates to CSVTRTSGGYEQYF.

The chain uses TRBV27 and TRBJ2-7, with 12 bases aligning to TRBD2. Germline V gene data show CDR1 as MNHEY and CDR2 as SMNVEV (reference sequence). This CDR3 is 16 amino acids long. Trimming cost V 6 bases and J 2 bases; bases outside gene matches: 8. Here the CDR3 reads CASSSATSGGTYEQYF. In DNA, the CDR3 is TGTGCCAGCAGCTCCGCGACTAGCGGGGGCACCTACGAGCAGTACTTC.

This clonotype occurred many times. The rearrangement links TRBV11-1 to TRBJ2-1; 8 bases are shared with TRBD1. Germline V CDR1 and CDR2: SGHAT, FQDESV (reference sequence). The CDR3 runs to 15 residues. The J segment lost 6 bases and the V segment lost 5 bases, leaving 9 bases of the junction unmatched. Written as DNA, the CDR3 is TGTGCCAGCAGCCCCTCACAGGGGGTAGGCAATGAGCAGTTCTTC. It specifies CASSPSQGVGNEQFF.

Turning to this clonotype: A single base separates this from a much larger clone, so it may be a read error. A read error is likely, as this CDR3 ends without the conserved phenylalanine or tryptophan. The chain employs TRBV10-3 and TRBJ2-5; weak D call: TRBD2 (5 bases). Germline V lookup: CDR1 ENHRY, CDR2 SYGVKD. The CDR3 loop spans 15 amino acids. Trimming stripped 6 bases from V and 1 base from J, with 15 bases between. The CDR3 loop is CAISDPSGLQETQYS. The CDR3 DNA sequence: TGTGCCATCAGCGACCCGAGCGGTCTCCAAGAGACCCAGTACTCC.

This clonotype was found many times. A far larger clone is only one base removed, so a read error is likely. The rearrangement joins TRBV12-3 or TRBV12-4 to TRBJ2-1; maybe TRBD1 (6 bases). Deletions cut 6 bases from V and 7 bases from J, with 16 bases between. The CDR3 extends over 14 amino acids. Written as DNA, the CDR3 is TGTGCCAGCAGCCGCTGGGCCAGGGGTAATGAGCAGTTCTTC. It translates to CASSRWARGNEQFF.

This clonotype occurred many times. The rearrangement joins TRBV9 to TRBJ2-3, with unresolved D. Trimming took off 4 bases at V and 1 base at J, with 19 bases between the two ends. The germline CDR1 and CDR2 sequences are SGDLS and YYNGEE. CDR3 size: 17 residues. The CDR3 reads CASSPTQLGPGTDTQYF. Here the CDR3 DNA reads TGTGCCAGCAGCCCCACCCAGCTTGGACCCGGCACAGATACGCAGTATTTT.

The chain carries TRBV7-8 and TRBJ1-4; TRBD1 agrees at 8 bases. The V and J ends lost 4 bases and 7 bases, in that order; junction bases with no gene match: 5. The germline gives CDR1 SGHVS, CDR2 FQNEAQ. This CDR3 spans 14 amino acids. CDR3 DNA sequence: TGTGCCAGCAGCTCCGGACAGGGAAGTGAAAAACTGTTTTTT. Encoded protein: CASSSGQGSEKLFF.

In its sample, this clonotype was seen many times. The chain recombines TRBV20-1 with TRBJ2-2; either TRBD1 or TRBD2 may supply D (6 bases each). CDR1 and CDR2 (germline): DFQATT, SNEGSKA (reference sequence). The CDR3 is 17 amino acids. V lost 0 bases, J lost 3 bases, and 17 bases lay in between. CDR3 coding DNA: TGCAGTGCTAGAGATGAGGGGGGACCCCCGGACACCGGGGAGCTGTTTTTT. Translation gives CSARDEGGPPDTGELFF.

The rearrangement uses TRBV24-1 and TRBJ2-3; D remains ambiguous. The V and J ends lost 0 bases and 6 bases respectively, with 3 bases between them. CDR3 length: 12 amino acids. Germline assignment: CDR1 KGHDR and CDR2 SFDVKD. The CDR3 nucleotides read TGTGCCACCAGTGATTTGTATGATACGCAGTATTTT. It translates to CATSDLYDTQYF.

This clonotype was recorded at least ten times. V is TRBV28 and J is TRBJ2-1, with TRBD2 matching 9 bases. CDR3 length: 15 amino acids. Germline CDR1 reads MDHEN; CDR2 reads SYDVKM. Trimming at V came to 6 bases and at J to 7 bases, leaving 10 bases not matched to a gene. The CDR3 loop reads CASSPSWRGGNEQFF. CDR3 coding DNA: TGTGCCAGCAGCCCCTCCTGGCGGGGGGGGAATGAGCAGTTCTTC. The whole variable domain, remainder taken from reference TRBV28 and TRBJ2-1, is DVKVTQSSRYLVKRTGEKVFLECVQDMDHENMFWYRQDPGLGLRLIYFSYDVKMKEKGDIPEGYSVSREKKERFSLILESASTNQTSMYLCASSPSWRGGNEQFFGPGTRLTVL.

As for this clonotype: At one boundary the junction diverges from the germline segment, which might be a read error. The rearrangement uses TRBV6-1 and TRBJ2-1; D may match TRBD1 or TRBD2 (5 bases each). The V gene's germline CDR1 is MNHNS and CDR2 SASEGT. The CDR3 totals 14 residues. The CDR3 DNA follows: TGCGCCAGCAGTGAAGCCCGGGACGCTCGCAGGTGGCTCTTC. This gives the protein CASSEARDARRWLF.